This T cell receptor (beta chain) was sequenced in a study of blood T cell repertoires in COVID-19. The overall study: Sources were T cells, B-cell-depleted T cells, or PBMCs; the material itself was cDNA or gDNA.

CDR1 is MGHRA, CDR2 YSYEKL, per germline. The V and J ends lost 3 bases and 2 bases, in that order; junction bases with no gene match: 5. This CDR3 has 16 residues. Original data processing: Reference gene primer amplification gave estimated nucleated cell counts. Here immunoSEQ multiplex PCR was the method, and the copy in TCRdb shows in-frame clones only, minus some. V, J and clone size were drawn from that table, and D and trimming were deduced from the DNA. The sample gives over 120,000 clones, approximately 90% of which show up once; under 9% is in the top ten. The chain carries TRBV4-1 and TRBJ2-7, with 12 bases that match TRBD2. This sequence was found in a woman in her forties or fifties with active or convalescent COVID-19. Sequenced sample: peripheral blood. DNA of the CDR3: TGCGCCAGCAGCCAGGAATCTAGCGGGAGGGCCTACGAGCAGTACTTC. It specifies CASSQESSGRAYEQYF.